This TCR beta chain was sequenced for a study of identical twins. The V gene's germline CDR1 is LNHDA and CDR2 SQIVND (reference sequence). The CDR3 consists of 12 residues. V was shortened by 5 bases and J by 5 bases, with 8 bases between the two germline ends. From the 5' RACE reads, TCRdb called clonotypes with MiXCR, one entry per CDR3 protein. The sample gives 1.5 million to 2 million distinct CDR3 sequences, around a third of which show up once; less than 0.35% is in the top ten. V gene TRBV19 combines with J gene TRBJ2-3; D uncertain. The clonotype originates from a newborn girl in good health. The sample was cord blood. CDR3 loop: CASSPWEDTQYF. CDR3 sequence (DNA): TGTGCCAGTAGTCCATGGGAAGATACGCAGTATTTT.